One sample yielded the 25 T cell receptor beta chains listed below, sequenced in a study of blood T cell repertoires in COVID-19. Data came from immunoSEQ multiplex PCR; TCRdb stores just in-frame clones and leaves some out. The sample lists fewer than 300,000 clones, 70% to 90% occurring once. Sequenced material: PBMCs or T cells enriched from blood (not recorded which). These receptors were obtained from a woman aged 35 to 49 with acute COVID-19.

The chain recombines TRBV19 with TRBJ1-1; a possible D gene is TRBD1 (5 bases). V lost 1 base and J 6 bases, leaving 9 bases between the germline ends. Germline-derived CDR1 and CDR2 are LNHDA and SQIVND (reference sequence). The CDR3 length is 13 residues. The CDR3 is CASSIVWDSEAFF. In DNA form, the CDR3 reads TGTGCCAGTAGTATAGTTTGGGACTCTGAAGCTTTCTTT.

The chain carries TRBV7-6 and TRBJ2-3; no clear D gene. The CDR3 covers 17 residues. CDR1 is SGHVS and CDR2 is FNYEAQ in the germline V gene. V was clipped by 0 bases and J by 0 bases, with 13 bases between them. CDR3 region: CASSLAPRASSTDTQYF. In DNA, the CDR3 is TGTGCCAGCAGCTTAGCGCCCAGAGCGTCTAGCACAGATACGCAGTATTTT. The whole variable domain, remainder taken from reference TRBV7-6 and TRBJ2-3, is GAGVSQSPRYKVTKRGQDVALRCDPISGHVSLYWYRQALGQGPEFLTYFNYEAQQDKSGLPNDRFSAERPEGSISTLTIQRTEQRDSAMYRCASSLAPRASSTDTQYFGPGTRLTVL.

This clone has only one observation. J is TRBJ2-1 and V is TRBV28; D remains ambiguous. The CDR3 contains 12 residues. The V end was cut by 6 bases, the J end by 4 bases, with 7 bases between. Looked up from germline, CDR1 is MDHEN and CDR2 is SYDVKM. CDR3 in DNA: TGTGCCAGCAGCCTTCTATACAATGAGCAGTTCTTC. Amino acids: CASSLLYNEQFF.

The chain couples TRBV10-2 to TRBJ1-5; 8 nucleotides match TRBD1. CDR1 is WSHSY, CDR2 SAAADI, per germline. The CDR3 has 14 amino acids. V lost 9 bases and J lost 6; bases outside the gene matches: 10. The CDR3 reads CASSTGGLSQPQHF. The CDR3 nucleotides are TGCGCCAGTTCTACAGGGGGTCTTAGTCAGCCCCAGCATTTT.

The genes are TRBV18 and TRBJ2-1; the match to TRBD2 covers 7 bases. The CDR3 is made up of 17 amino acids. The germline V gene encodes CDR1 KGHSH and CDR2 LQKENI. V trimming: 3 bases; J trimming: 0 bases; junction bases outside the gene matches: 8. CDR3 sequence: CASSPGPAGSSYNEQFF. The CDR3 DNA reads as TGTGCCAGCTCACCGGGGCCAGCGGGGAGCTCCTACAATGAGCAGTTCTTC. Full variable domain (outside the CDR3, taken from reference TRBV18 and TRBJ2-1): NAGVMQNPRHLVRRRGQEARLRCSPMKGHSHVYWYRQLPEEGLKFMVYLQKENIIDESGMPKERFSAEFPKEGPSILRIQQVVRGDSAAYFCASSPGPAGSSYNEQFFGPGTRLTVL.

The chain carries TRBV7-8 and TRBJ2-5; 7 bases agree with TRBD2. The trim removed 6 bases at V and 5 bases at J, leaving 21 bases unmatched. Per the germline V gene, CDR1 is SGHVS and CDR2 is FQNEAQ. The length of the CDR3 is 18 residues. CDR3 in amino acids: CASRRSQFGLDGWETQYF. The CDR3 coding sequence is TGTGCCAGCAGGCGCTCACAGTTCGGACTAGATGGATGGGAGACCCAGTACTTC. Full variable domain (remainder filled in from reference TRBV7-8 and TRBJ2-5): GAGVSQSPRYKVAKRGQDVALRCDPISGHVSLFWYQQALGQGPEFLTYFQNEAQLDKSGLPSDRFFAERPEGSVSTLKIQRTQQEDSAVYLCASRRSQFGLDGWETQYFGPGTRLLVL.

This clone occurred a few times. The chain couples TRBV5-4 to TRBJ2-3; D is perhaps TRBD1 (6 bases). This CDR3 spans 15 amino acids. CDR1 and CDR2 from the germline V gene are SGHNT and YYREEE (reference sequence). The V gene lost 1 base and the J gene lost 3 bases, with 12 bases spanning the gap. The CDR3 reads CASSLRGQKTDTQYF. CDR3 coding DNA: TGTGCCAGCAGCTTGAGGGGACAAAAAACAGATACGCAGTATTTT.

This chain links TRBV30 with TRBJ1-6, with D unclear. The ends were cut back, 4 bases at V and 3 bases at J, with 7 bases in the middle. The CDR3 is made up of 13 amino acids. Per germline, CDR1 GTSNPN and CDR2 SVGIG (reference sequence). For the CDR3, the DNA is TGTGCCTGGAAAGCAAGCTATAATTCACCCCTCCACTTT. This gives the protein CAWKASYNSPLHF.

The chain carries TRBV5-1 and TRBJ2-1; D is perhaps TRBD1 (6 bases). V dropped 4 bases and J dropped 12 bases, with 11 bases sitting between them. The CDR3 has 11 residues. Germline V gives CDR1 SGHRS, CDR2 YFSETQ. CDR3 nucleotides: TGCGCCAGCAGCGACTTGGACAGGCAGTTCTTC. It specifies CASSDLDRQFF.

The chain is built from TRBV19 and TRBJ1-1; D not certain. Germline CDR1 LNHDA, CDR2 SQIVND (reference sequence). V dropped 4 bases and J dropped 7 bases, with 16 bases sitting between them. The CDR3 runs to 14 residues. In DNA, the CDR3 is TGTGCCAGTAGTACAAGCAGGCTTTCTATTGAAGCTTTCTTT. As protein: CASSTSRLSIEAFF. Drawing the rest from reference TRBV19 and TRBJ1-1, the complete variable domain is DGGITQSPKYLFRKEGQNVTLSCEQNLNHDAMYWYRQDPGQGLRLIYYSQIVNDFQKGDIAEGYSVSREKKESFPLTVTSAQKNPTAFYLCASSTSRLSIEAFFGQGTRLTVV.

The gene calls are TRBV18 and TRBJ1-6, with D possibly TRBD1 on 5 matching bases. The germline V gene encodes CDR1 KGHSH and CDR2 LQKENI. The V end was cut by 4 bases, the J end by 8 bases, with 21 bases between. The CDR3 consists of 17 residues. CDR3 sequence (DNA): TGTGCCAGCTCACACTCATCTTTACCTCGGGGGGATTCACCCCTCCACTTT. Encoded protein: CASSHSSLPRGDSPLHF.

The chain uses TRBV30 and TRBJ1-2; a weak D match, TRBD1 (5 bases). Deletions cut 3 bases from V and 0 bases from J, with 14 bases between. The CDR3 extends over 15 amino acids. The germline gives CDR1 GTSNPN, CDR2 SVGIG (reference sequence). This CDR3 is CAWRKGGGPNYGYTF. The CDR3 DNA is TGTGCCTGGAGGAAAGGCGGGGGACCTAACTATGGCTACACCTTC.

The gene calls are TRBV5-4 and TRBJ2-7; 7 bases line up with TRBD2. CDR3 size: 15 residues. The trim removed 1 base at V and 0 bases at J, leaving 4 bases unmatched. Germline V gene data show CDR1 as SGHNT and CDR2 as YYREEE (reference sequence). Here the CDR3 reads CASSLKRETSYEQYF. In DNA, the CDR3 is TGTGCCAGCAGCTTGAAGCGGGAAACCTCCTACGAGCAGTACTTC.

The chain is built from TRBV28 and TRBJ1-2; no firm D call. Germline assignment: CDR1 MDHEN and CDR2 SYDVKM. The CDR3 runs 13 residues. Trimming pared 7 bases from V and 4 bases from J, leaving 13 bases between. DNA for the CDR3: TGTGCCAGCACCTCATTAGGAGTCTATGGCTACACCTTC. As protein: CASTSLGVYGYTF.

The rearrangement joins TRBV4-2 to TRBJ2-1; 9 nucleotides line up with TRBD2. V lost 4 bases, J lost 7 bases, and 11 bases stayed unmatched. The CDR3 is made up of 16 amino acids. CDR1 is LGHNA, CDR2 YNFKEQ, per germline. CDR3 coding DNA: TGTGCCAGCAGCCGAGCGGGACTAGCTGTTAAAAATGAGCAGTTCTTC. Its translation: CASSRAGLAVKNEQFF.

The V gene is TRBV7-8, the J gene TRBJ1-2; TRBD1 agrees at 7 bases. The CDR3 covers 12 residues. V shed 5 bases, J shed 10 bases, and the junction held 7 bases outside the gene matches. Germline CDR1 SGHVS, CDR2 FQNEAQ. In DNA form, the CDR3 reads TGTGCCAGCAGCCCAGGACAGGTCCTCTACACCTTC. This encodes CASSPGQVLYTF.

This chain links TRBV4-1 with TRBJ2-1; possible D gene TRBD2, 6 bases. V lost 4 bases to trimming and J lost 3 bases, with 16 bases between them. CDR3 size: 16 residues. Germline-derived CDR1 and CDR2 are MGHRA and YSYEKL. The CDR3 is CASSPSWGVNYNEQFF. The CDR3 nucleotides are TGCGCCAGCAGCCCATCGTGGGGGGTTAACTACAATGAGCAGTTCTTC.

V is TRBV13 and J is TRBJ2-2; TRBD2 matches 8 bases. Germline V gives CDR1 PRHDT, CDR2 FYEKMQ (reference sequence). The CDR3 loop spans 14 amino acids. V gave up 6 bases and J gave up 6 bases; unmatched junction bases: 6. CDR3 amino acids: CASSMLREAGELFF. For the CDR3, the DNA is TGTGCCAGCAGTATGTTGCGGGAGGCCGGGGAGCTGTTTTTT. Full variable domain (rest looked up from reference TRBV13 and TRBJ2-2): AAGVIQSPRHLIKEKRETATLKCYPIPRHDTVYWYQQGPGQDPQFLISFYEKMQSDKGSIPDRFSAQQFSDYHSELNMSSLELGDSALYFCASSMLREAGELFFGEGSRLTVL.

This chain links TRBV29-1 with TRBJ1-1; D may be TRBD1 (5 bases). This CDR3 has 15 amino acids. The V gene lost 7 bases and the J gene lost 0 bases, with 18 bases spanning the gap. Germline assignment: CDR1 SQVTM and CDR2 ANQGSEA. CDR3 DNA sequence: TGCAGCGCCGCCGGGGGGGGTGCCATGAACACTGAAGCTTTCTTT. Protein sequence: CSAAGGGAMNTEAFF.

This clone was seen a single time. The chain uses TRBV16 and TRBJ2-5; the D is unclear. This CDR3 contains 14 residues. The V gene's germline CDR1 is KGHSY and CDR2 FQNENV. V shed 0 bases and J shed 5 bases, with 10 bases lying between them. CDR3 sequence (DNA): TGTGCCAGCAGCCAATCCGGCAGGCGCGAGACCCAGTACTTC. Its protein is CASSQSGRRETQYF.

The V gene is TRBV6-5, the J gene TRBJ2-7, with 9 nucleotides matching TRBD2. Germline CDR1 MNHEY, CDR2 SVGAGI. The CDR3 totals 15 residues. V lost 7 bases to trimming and J lost 3 bases; unmatched junction nucleotides: 10. For the CDR3, the DNA is TGTGCCAGCAATCGCGGGAGGGCCGGGAACTACGAGCAGTACTTC. It yields the protein CASNRGRAGNYEQYF.

The J gene is TRBJ1-6, the V gene TRBV28; D remains ambiguous. In germline, CDR1 is MDHEN, CDR2 SYDVKM. CDR3 length equals 14 residues. The V and J ends lost 3 bases and 3 bases respectively, with 6 bases between them. CDR3 DNA sequence: TGTGCCAGCAGTTTCGATAGCTATAATTCACCCCTCCACTTT. Amino acids: CASSFDSYNSPLHF. Drawing the rest from reference TRBV28 and TRBJ1-6, the complete variable domain is DVKVTQSSRYLVKRTGEKVFLECVQDMDHENMFWYRQDPGLGLRLIYFSYDVKMKEKGDIPEGYSVSREKKERFSLILESASTNQTSMYLCASSFDSYNSPLHFGNGTRLTVT.

This rearrangement joins TRBV5-1 to TRBJ1-2; 9 bases align to TRBD1. The CDR3 spans 13 residues. V was clipped by 0 bases and J by 8 bases; unmatched bases: 2. Germline loops: CDR1 SGHRS, CDR2 YFSETQ. The CDR3 spells CASSLDRGRGYTF. The CDR3, as DNA: TGCGCCAGCAGCTTGGACAGGGGGCGCGGCTACACCTTC.

Remarks on this clone: The junction and the germline gene differ at one end; a read error may be behind it. The chain links TRBV7-7 to TRBJ2-1; no reliable D call. CDR3 length: 16 residues. Germline CDR1 is SSHAT and CDR2 is FNYEAQ (reference sequence). The CDR3 coding sequence is TGTGCTAGCAGCTTAGTTGGCGGAAGCTCCTACAATGAGCAGTTCTTC. The encoded protein is CASSLVGGSSYNEQFF.

V gene TRBV2 combines with J gene TRBJ1-5, with a possible D match to TRBD1 (6 bases). V lost 6 bases and J lost 4, with 16 bases in between. There are 15 residues in the CDR3. The germline V gene encodes CDR1 SNHLY and CDR2 FYNNEI. CDR3 region: CASSLLSGTNQPQHF. CDR3 nucleotide sequence: TGTGCCAGCAGCCTGTTGTCAGGGACAAATCAGCCCCAGCATTTT. The full variable domain, in which reference TRBV2 and TRBJ1-5 provide the parts outside the CDR3, is EPEVTQTPSHQVTQMGQEVILRCVPISNHLYFYWYRQILGQKVEFLVSFYNNEISEKSEIFDDQFSVERPDGSNFTLKIRSTKLEDSAMYFCASSLLSGTNQPQHFGDGTRLSIL.